The present T cell receptor beta chain was sequenced within a study of CD4+ T cells in melanoma. Study results and limitations: CD8+ T cell, macrophage and B cell function reportedly correlated with neoantigen-specific CD4+ T cells. Diverse differentiation states were reported for melanoma neoantigen-specific CD4+ T cells.

Clones were read by immunoSEQ multiplex PCR, and TCRdb kept only the in-frame ones, dropping some. This table has under 8,000 clones, approximately 69% appearing once. This clone is medium-sized in the sample. Its specificity is unknown. Unmatched junction bases numbered 8, after V lost 3 bases and J lost 5 bases. The germline gives CDR1 MGHRA, CDR2 YSYEKL. This CDR3 region has 16 residues. The chain joins TRBV4-1 to TRBJ2-3, with 10 bases identical to TRBD1. This clonotype originated in a human donor with melanoma. The specimen was cells from a culture (not recorded whether cultured in vitro). The CDR3 nucleotides are TGCGCCAGCAGCCAGTCGCGGGACAGGGGACTAGATACGCAGTATTTT. This gives the protein CASSQSRDRGLDTQYF.